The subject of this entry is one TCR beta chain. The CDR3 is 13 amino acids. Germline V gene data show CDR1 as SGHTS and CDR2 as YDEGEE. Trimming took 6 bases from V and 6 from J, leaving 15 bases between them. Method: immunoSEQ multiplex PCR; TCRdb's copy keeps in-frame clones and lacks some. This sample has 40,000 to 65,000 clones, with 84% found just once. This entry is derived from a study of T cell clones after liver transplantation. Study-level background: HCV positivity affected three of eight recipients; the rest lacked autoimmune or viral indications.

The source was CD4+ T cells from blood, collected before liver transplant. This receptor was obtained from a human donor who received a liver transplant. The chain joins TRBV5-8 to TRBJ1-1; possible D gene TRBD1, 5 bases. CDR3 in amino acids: CASTWDAGSEAFF. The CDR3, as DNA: TGTGCCAGCACATGGGACGCTGGCTCTGAAGCTTTCTTT.